This T cell receptor beta chain originates from a study of CD8 T cells in Susac syndrome. In the study overall: Of the sequenced Susac syndrome patients, five or six had active disease and about 8 were in remission.

An input of about 0.5 to 1 ug of RNA was subjected to reverse transcription using random hexamers. From the immunoSEQ multiplex PCR reads, TCRdb called clonotypes with MiXCR, one entry per CDR3 protein. The sample yields 75,000 to 100,000 distinct CDR3 sequences, approximately 95% seen once. The V end was cut by 4 bases, the J end by 6 bases, with 10 bases between. This CDR3 is 13 amino acids long. CDR1 and CDR2 from the germline V gene are MNHNY and SVGAGI (reference sequence). The sequenced target, TCR beta, came from blood CD8+ and CD4+ T cells. Negative isolation was used for CD8+ and CD4+ T cells and FACS enrichment for TEMRA cells.

The chain joins TRBV6-6 to TRBJ2-1; no firm D call. The TCR comes from a human donor with Susac syndrome. Sample: CD8+ T cells from PBMCs. The CDR3 loop reads CASSSPLFNEQFF. The CDR3 coding sequence is TGTGCCAGCAGTTCCCCACTATTCAATGAGCAGTTCTTC.